A single sample gave rise to the 24 T cell receptor beta chains below, sequenced in a study of a mutant IDH1 vaccine in newly diagnosed glioma. Time point in this sample: baseline, week 1 (first vaccination visit). Treatment noted: pre-vaccination baseline after standard-of-care therapy. Sequenced by immunoSEQ multiplex PCR; TCRdb stores in-frame clones only, minus some. This sample yields tens of thousands of clones, of which 65% to 90% are seen a single time; 2.5% to 3.5% belongs to the top ten. This sample comprised PBMCs, obtained from a glioma patient treated with radiotherapy, temozolomide or both. All receptors come from a man between 25 and 39 years old with glioma.

Here the CDR3 reads CASSPLPNESSPLHF. The CDR3 region has the DNA TGTGCCAGCTCACCACTTCCCAATGAGAGTTCACCCCTCCACTTT. This sequence joins TRBV18 and TRBJ1-6; no clear D gene. The CDR3 is 15 residues long. The germline V gene encodes CDR1 KGHSH and CDR2 LQKENI. Trimming left V 1 base short and J 9 bases short, with 13 bases between. The full variable domain, in which reference TRBV18 and TRBJ1-6 provide the parts outside the CDR3, is NAGVMQNPRHLVRRRGQEARLRCSPMKGHSHVYWYRQLPEEGLKFMVYLQKENIIDESGMPKERFSAEFPKEGPSILRIQQVVRGDSAAYFCASSPLPNESSPLHFGNGTRLTVT.

The chain has TRBV2 and TRBJ1-2, with 8 bases fitting TRBD1. Germline trimming cut 3 bases from V and 10 bases from J; bases unmatched to any gene: 13. The CDR3 totals 15 residues. Per the germline V gene, CDR1 is SNHLY and CDR2 is FYNNEI. The DNA for the CDR3 is TGTGCCAGCAGTGATGGACAGGGAGGCCTGTCATACTACACCTTC. This translates into CASSDGQGGLSYYTF.

The chain is built from TRBV19 and TRBJ1-4; D might be TRBD1 (6 bases). The CDR3 is 18 residues long. The V end lost 5 bases, the J end lost 7 bases, and 26 bases lay between the germline ends. The V gene's germline CDR1 is LNHDA and CDR2 SQIVND (reference sequence). The CDR3 reads CASSSTVDRLLWIEKLFF. CDR3 coding DNA: TGTGCCAGTAGTTCAACGGTGGACAGACTACTTTGGATTGAAAAACTGTTTTTT.

A note on this clone: Just one base apart from a much larger clone, this may be a read error. The chain recombines TRBV6-1 with TRBJ2-3; 9 nucleotides match TRBD2. Unmatched junction bases numbered 1, after V lost 4 bases and J lost 2 bases. This CDR3 comprises 14 residues. Germline-derived CDR1 and CDR2 are MNHNS and SASEGT. CDR3 sequence: CASSGGGATDTQYF. CDR3 bases: TGTGCCAGCAGTGGCGGGGGGGCCACAGATACGCAGTATTTT.

The chain links TRBV9 to TRBJ2-7; 13 bases map to TRBD2. Germline CDR1 is SGDLS and CDR2 is YYNGEE. The V and J ends lost 3 bases and 5 bases, in that order; junction bases with no gene match: 2. The length of the CDR3 is 14 residues. CDR3 protein: CASSGGTSGDEQYF. CDR3 coding DNA: TGTGCCAGCAGCGGCGGGACTAGCGGGGACGAGCAGTACTTC.

The chain combines TRBV4-1 with TRBJ2-7; perhaps TRBD2 as D (5 bases). The ends were cut back, 1 base at V and 2 bases at J, with 12 bases in the middle. The germline CDR1 and CDR2 sequences are MGHRA and YSYEKL. The CDR3 is made up of 15 amino acids. This chain's CDR3 is CASSQGVSAAYEQYF. Written as DNA, the CDR3 is TGCGCCAGCAGCCAAGGGGTTAGCGCAGCCTACGAGCAGTACTTC.

The J gene is TRBJ2-1, the V gene TRBV11-3; D perhaps matches TRBD1 (5 bases). V lost 2 bases and J 0 bases, leaving 11 bases between the germline ends. The CDR3 totals 16 residues. Looked up from germline, CDR1 is SGHNT and CDR2 is YENEEA. CDR3 region: CASSLKGRGSYNEQFF. The CDR3 region has the DNA TGTGCCAGCAGCTTAAAGGGGCGAGGCTCCTACAATGAGCAGTTCTTC.

The rearrangement uses TRBV7-9 and TRBJ2-3; D may be TRBD2 (5 bases). Trimming removed 5 bases from V and 5 bases from J, with 23 bases in between. This CDR3 spans 17 amino acids. CDR1 and CDR2 from the germline V gene are SEHNR and FQNEAQ (reference sequence). The CDR3 region is CASSPPRAAIFKDTQYF. Here the CDR3 DNA reads TGTGCCAGCAGCCCCCCGCGGGCTGCGATTTTCAAAGATACGCAGTATTTT.

Notes on this clone: An end of the junction differs from the germline gene, which may be a read error. The chain employs TRBV27 and TRBJ1-1; D unresolved. Germline V lookup: CDR1 MNHEY, CDR2 SMNVEV (reference sequence). CDR3 length equals 14 residues. CDR3 protein: CASSSRSTNEAWGF. For the CDR3, the DNA is TGTGCCAGCAGTTCTAGATCAACCAATGAAGCCTGGGGCTTT.

The rearrangement joins TRBV18 to TRBJ1-2; D ambiguous. CDR1 is KGHSH and CDR2 is LQKENI in the germline V gene. The CDR3 loop spans 14 amino acids. The germline V and J ends were trimmed by 3 bases and 8 bases, with 16 bases remaining between them. CDR3 loop: CASSPTLTDTGYTF. Here the CDR3 DNA reads TGTGCCAGCTCACCTACTCTTACTGACACAGGCTACACCTTC. The full variable domain, rest sourced from reference TRBV18 and TRBJ1-2, is NAGVMQNPRHLVRRRGQEARLRCSPMKGHSHVYWYRQLPEEGLKFMVYLQKENIIDESGMPKERFSAEFPKEGPSILRIQQVVRGDSAAYFCASSPTLTDTGYTFGSGTRLTVV.

This clone was seen once. The junction departs from the called germline gene at one end, perhaps through a read error. The chain carries TRBV4-1 and TRBJ2-1; D remains ambiguous. CDR3 length equals 11 residues. CDR1 MGHRA and CDR2 YSYEKL come from the germline V gene. CDR3 nucleotides: TGCGCCAGCAGCTCCACAAATGCGCAGTTCTTC. Amino acids: CASSSTNAQFF.

DNA for the CDR3: TGTGCCAGCAGCTTAACGCTCCCGGGACACCACAACACTGAAGCTTTCTTT. Its protein product is CASSLTLPGHHNTEAFF. The chain has TRBV11-2 and TRBJ1-1; a possible D gene is TRBD1 (6 bases). Trimming cost V 2 bases and J 2 bases, with 18 bases left between them. Germline CDR1 and CDR2: SGHAT and FQNNGV. The CDR3 has 17 residues.

This clone was recorded a few times. The V call is TRBV5-1, the J call TRBJ2-7; TRBD2 matches at 8 bases. Germline V gene lookup returns CDR1 SGHRS and CDR2 YFSETQ. The J segment lost 3 bases and the V segment lost 4 bases, leaving 12 bases of the junction unmatched. This CDR3 is 16 amino acids long. CDR3 DNA sequence: TGCGCCAGCAGCCCCCAGCGGACTAGCTATCGCTACGAGCAGTACTTC. This sequence encodes CASSPQRTSYRYEQYF.

The chain has TRBV6-5 and TRBJ2-2; no clear D gene. V was shortened by 4 bases and J by 1 base, with 13 bases between the two germline ends. The CDR3 is 16 residues long. The germline gives CDR1 MNHEY, CDR2 SVGAGI. The CDR3 nucleotides read TGTGCCAGCAGTTCACACTTCGTCGGGAACACCGGGGAGCTGTTTTTT. This translates into CASSSHFVGNTGELFF.

This chain joins TRBV7-5 and TRBJ1-4. TRBV7-5 corresponds to a pseudogene. This CDR3 contains 13 residues. The CDR3 reads CARFRATNEKLFF. DNA for the CDR3: TGTGCCAGATTTAGAGCTACTAATGAAAAACTGTTTTTT.

The chain employs TRBV30 and TRBJ2-2; 9 nucleotides match TRBD1. V shed 2 bases and J 4 bases; nucleotides not matched to a gene: 2. Germline-derived CDR1 and CDR2 are GTSNPN and SVGIG (reference sequence). The CDR3 extends over 14 amino acids. CDR3 DNA sequence: TGTGCCTGGAGTCCGGGACAGGGCACCGGGGAGCTGTTTTTT. Residues: CAWSPGQGTGELFF.

On this clone: The same CDR3 is also encoded by other DNA sequences in this sample. The gene calls are TRBV6-6 and TRBJ1-6, with 9 bases lining up with TRBD1. From germline, CDR1 is MNHNY and CDR2 SVGAGI (reference sequence). The CDR3 is made up of 14 amino acids. With V trimmed by 6 bases and J by 6 bases, 3 bases remained unmatched. CDR3 nucleotide sequence: TGTGCCAGCAGACAGGGGGCGTTTAATTCACCCCTCCACTTT. This sequence encodes CASRQGAFNSPLHF.

The J gene is TRBJ2-5, the V gene TRBV5-4; 7 bases fit TRBD1. This CDR3 region has 15 residues. CDR1 and CDR2 from the germline V gene are SGHNT and YYREEE (reference sequence). V trimming: 2 bases; J trimming: 5 bases; junction bases outside the gene matches: 9. This CDR3 is CASSFEGGFRETQYF. CDR3 coding DNA: TGTGCCAGCAGCTTCGAAGGGGGCTTTCGGGAGACCCAGTACTTC.

The chain carries TRBV28 and TRBJ1-5; possibly TRBD1 for D (6 bases). Germline V gene data show CDR1 as MDHEN and CDR2 as SYDVKM. The length of the CDR3 is 15 residues. V lost 6 bases and J 12 bases, leaving 24 bases between the germline ends. CDR3 in amino acids: CASSPDSSQVSNQHF. The CDR3 DNA reads as TGTGCCAGCAGCCCGGACAGCTCCCAAGTTAGTAACCAGCATTTT.

This rearrangement joins TRBV7-6 to TRBJ1-3, with D uncertain. Germline CDR1 reads SGHVS; CDR2 reads FNYEAQ. The CDR3 sequence is 17 residues long. Trimming pared 1 base from V and 0 bases from J, leaving 13 bases between. In DNA, the CDR3 is TGTGCCAGCAGCTTAGGGGTTCAGGCGAACTCTGGAAACACCATATATTTT. As protein: CASSLGVQANSGNTIYF.

The chain is built from TRBV28 and TRBJ1-5, with 11 bases matching TRBD1. With 0 bases clipped from V and 2 bases from J, the junction kept 0 bases outside the gene matches. This CDR3 region has 16 residues. The germline V gene encodes CDR1 MDHEN and CDR2 SYDVKM. In DNA form, the CDR3 reads TGTGCCAGCAGTTTATGGGGACAGGGGGGCAATCAGCCCCAGCATTTT. Translated, it gives CASSLWGQGGNQPQHF.

The V and J genes are TRBV6-1 and TRBJ2-7; weak D call: TRBD1 (6 bases). Per germline, CDR1 MNHNS and CDR2 SASEGT. Trimming removed 3 bases from V and 0 bases from J, with 15 bases in between. This CDR3 spans 16 amino acids. The CDR3 nucleotides are TGTGCCAGCAGTGAGGAGACAGGCTCACCCTCCTACGAGCAGTACTTC. Protein: CASSEETGSPSYEQYF.

This sequence joins TRBV5-4 and TRBJ2-1; 7 bases are a match to TRBD1. J gave up 6 bases and V 4 bases, and 4 bases lay outside the gene matches. This CDR3 has 13 residues. Germline V gives CDR1 SGHNT, CDR2 YYREEE (reference sequence). The CDR3 bases are TGTGCCAGCAGCCCGGGACAGAGCAATGAGCAGTTCTTC. Its protein is CASSPGQSNEQFF. The variable domain in full, completed from reference TRBV5-4 and TRBJ2-1, reads ETGVTQSPTHLIKTRGQQVTLRCSSQSGHNTVSWYQQALGQGPQFIFQYYREEENGRGNFPPRFSGLQFPNYSSELNVNALELDDSALYLCASSPGQSNEQFFGPGTRLTVL.

This clone appeared a few times. V and J are TRBV11-1 and TRBJ1-4, with D hard to call. CDR1 and CDR2 from the germline V gene are SGHAT and FQDESV (reference sequence). V lost 1 base and J 4 bases, leaving 4 bases between the germline ends. The CDR3 covers 13 residues. CDR3 sequence: CASSLDRNEKLFF. As DNA, the CDR3 is TGTGCCAGCAGCTTAGACCGTAATGAAAAACTGTTTTTT. Full variable domain (rest looked up from reference TRBV11-1 and TRBJ1-4): EAEVAQSPRYKITEKSQAVAFWCDPISGHATLYWYRQILGQGPELLVQFQDESVVDDSQLPKDRFSAERLKGVDSTLKIQPAELGDSAMYLCASSLDRNEKLFFGSGTQLSVL.